What follows is one T cell receptor (beta chain) and its context. The protocol was immunoSEQ multiplex PCR, while the TCRdb copy is restricted to in-frame clones and leaves out a portion. This sample carries hundreds of thousands of clones, approximately 84% of them seen once, and the ten largest clones take around 1.7%. CDR3 size: 13 residues. CDR1 and CDR2 from the germline V gene are SGHTA and FQGTGA. The junction had 6 bases not matched to a gene; V was cut back by 5 bases and J by 13 bases. The data originate from a study of blood T cell repertoires in COVID-19. The J gene is TRBJ1-6, the V gene TRBV7-3, with TRBD1 matching 9 bases. This TCR was sampled from a man aged 35 to 55 who had recovered from COVID-19. The sample was PBMCs or T cells enriched from blood (not recorded which). CDR3 sequence reads: CASSPRDRDPLHF. DNA for the CDR3: TGTGCCAGCAGCCCCCGGGACAGGGATCCCCTCCACTTT.